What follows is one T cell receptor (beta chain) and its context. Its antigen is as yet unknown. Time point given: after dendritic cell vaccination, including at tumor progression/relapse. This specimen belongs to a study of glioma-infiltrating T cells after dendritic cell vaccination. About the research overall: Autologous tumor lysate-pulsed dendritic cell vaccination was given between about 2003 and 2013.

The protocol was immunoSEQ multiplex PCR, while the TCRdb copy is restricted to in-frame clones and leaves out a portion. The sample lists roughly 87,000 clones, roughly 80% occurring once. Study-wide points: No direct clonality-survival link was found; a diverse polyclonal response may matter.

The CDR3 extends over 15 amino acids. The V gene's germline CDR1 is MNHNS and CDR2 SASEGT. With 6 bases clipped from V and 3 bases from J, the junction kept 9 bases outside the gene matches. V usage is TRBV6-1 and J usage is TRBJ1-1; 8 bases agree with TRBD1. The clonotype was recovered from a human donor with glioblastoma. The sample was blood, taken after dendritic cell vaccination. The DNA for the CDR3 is TGTGCCAGCAGCCCCGGACAGGGCGGGGACACTGAAGCTTTCTTT. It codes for CASSPGQGGDTEAFF.